The 20 T cell receptor beta chains below come from one sample, sequenced in a study of blood T cell repertoires in COVID-19. Measured with immunoSEQ multiplex PCR; TCRdb has only the in-frame clones, and not every one. This sample has about 140,000 clones; 85% occur once, and the top ten carry roughly 2.9%. Sequencing was carried out using peripheral blood. The receptors were gathered from a man aged 50-60 years with acute or convalescent COVID-19.

The J gene is TRBJ1-1, the V gene TRBV6-5; tentatively, D is TRBD1 (6 bases). This CDR3 is built from 14 residues. Trimming pared 6 bases from V and 0 bases from J, leaving 11 bases between. Germline V CDR1 and CDR2: MNHEY, SVGAGI. Here the CDR3 DNA reads TGTGCCAGCAGCCCAGGACAGATGAACACTGAAGCTTTCTTT. Amino acids: CASSPGQMNTEAFF.

The V call is TRBV3-1 (or the pseudogene TRBV3-2), the J call TRBJ1-1; 7 bases are shared with TRBD1. The length of the CDR3 is 14 residues. Germline V gene data show CDR1 as LGHDT and CDR2 as YNNKEL (reference sequence). The V segment lost 4 bases and the J segment 5 bases; nucleotides outside the gene matches: 7. In DNA, the CDR3 is TGTGCCAGCAGCCCCCTTACGACAGGGACTGAAGCTTTCTTT. Its translation is CASSPLTTGTEAFF.

This clone was found once. The chain links TRBV7-8 to TRBJ1-5; possibly TRBD1 for D (5 bases). This CDR3 comprises 15 residues. Germline V CDR1 and CDR2: SGHVS, FQNEAQ. Trimming took off 3 bases at V and 5 bases at J, with 14 bases between the two ends. In DNA, the CDR3 is TGTGCCAGCAGCTTGGATGGGACGGGAGATCAGCCCCAGCATTTT. Amino acid sequence: CASSLDGTGDQPQHF.

The chain joins TRBV5-1 to TRBJ2-2, with D unclear. Deletions cut 0 bases from V and 11 bases from J, with 11 bases between. This CDR3 is built from 13 residues. From germline, CDR1 is SGHRS and CDR2 YFSETQ. The CDR3: CASSLELVSELFF. CDR3 sequence (DNA): TGCGCCAGCAGCTTGGAGTTGGTTAGTGAGCTGTTTTTT. Drawing the rest from reference TRBV5-1 and TRBJ2-2, the complete variable domain is KAGVTQTPRYLIKTRGQQVTLSCSPISGHRSVSWYQQTPGQGLQFLFEYFSETQRNKGNFPGRFSGRQFSNSRSEMNVSTLELGDSALYLCASSLELVSELFFGEGSRLTVL.

The chain links TRBV11-3 to TRBJ2-7; a weak D match, TRBD1 (5 bases). Germline V gene lookup returns CDR1 SGHNT and CDR2 YENEEA. CDR3 size: 15 residues. Trimming stripped 4 bases from V and 6 bases from J, with 19 bases between. In DNA, the CDR3 is TGTGCCAGCAGCTGGGCAGTGGGGCTTACGGGCGAGCAGTACTTC. Its translation: CASSWAVGLTGEQYF.

The V and J genes are TRBV4-1 and TRBJ1-1; tentatively, D is TRBD1 (6 bases). The CDR3 runs 16 residues. The V end was cut by 1 base, the J end by 0 bases, with 12 bases between. Germline-derived CDR1 and CDR2 are MGHRA and YSYEKL. CDR3 DNA: TGCGCCAGCAGCCAAGGCCTACAGGGTGTGAACACTGAAGCTTTCTTT. This encodes CASSQGLQGVNTEAFF.

The chain recombines TRBV6-5 with TRBJ1-6; D may be TRBD1 (5 bases). Per the germline V gene, CDR1 is MNHEY and CDR2 is SVGAGI. Trimming took 1 base from V and 9 from J, leaving 16 bases between them. CDR3 length equals 16 residues. The CDR3 region is CASSYLLRQIASPLHF. The DNA for the CDR3 is TGTGCCAGCAGTTACTTGCTTCGACAGATCGCTTCACCCCTCCACTTT.

J is TRBJ2-3 and V is TRBV7-6; perhaps TRBD2 as D (7 bases). CDR3 length: 15 amino acids. The germline CDR1 and CDR2 sequences are SGHVS and FNYEAQ. Trimming cost V 1 base and J 2 bases, with 10 bases left between them. The CDR3 region has the DNA TGTGCCAGCAGCTTAGGAGGGGGGGTCACAGATACGCAGTATTTT. This encodes CASSLGGGVTDTQYF.

V gene TRBV5-1 combines with J gene TRBJ1-1, with 7 bases fitting TRBD1. CDR1 SGHRS and CDR2 YFSETQ come from the germline V gene. There are 14 residues in the CDR3. V lost 2 bases and J lost 0; bases outside the gene matches: 1. The CDR3 protein is CASSFTGVNTEAFF. CDR3 DNA: TGCGCCAGCAGCTTTACAGGGGTGAACACTGAAGCTTTCTTT.

The chain combines TRBV4-1 with TRBJ1-1; D is perhaps TRBD1 (6 bases). The CDR3 loop spans 15 amino acids. Germline assignment: CDR1 MGHRA and CDR2 YSYEKL. Between the trimmed V and J ends, which lost 0 bases and 5 bases, there was a span of 13 bases. This CDR3 is CASSQDPGVRTEAFF. The CDR3 nucleotides read TGCGCCAGCAGCCAAGATCCAGGGGTGAGGACTGAAGCTTTCTTT.

The chain links TRBV6-6 to TRBJ1-2; TRBD1 matches at 7 bases. Unmatched junction bases numbered 0, after V lost 0 bases and J lost 2 bases. Germline CDR1 reads MNHNY; CDR2 reads SVGAGI (reference sequence). This CDR3 is 14 amino acids long. The CDR3 sequence: CASSYSGGNYGYTF. CDR3 DNA: TGTGCCAGCAGTTACTCAGGGGGCAACTATGGCTACACCTTC.

V is TRBV19 and J is TRBJ1-4; D call uncertain. CDR1 is LNHDA and CDR2 is SQIVND in the germline V gene (reference sequence). The germline V and J ends were trimmed by 4 bases and 7 bases, with 16 bases remaining between them. CDR3 size: 15 residues. CDR3 DNA sequence: TGTGCCAGTAGTAGGTCCAGGACTTCGTCTGAAAAACTGTTTTTT. Translating it yields CASSRSRTSSEKLFF.

The chain combines TRBV28 with TRBJ1-2; 10 positions match TRBD1. The CDR3 sequence is 14 residues long. V dropped 7 bases and J dropped 7; count of bases not matched to a gene: 9. The V gene's germline CDR1 is MDHEN and CDR2 SYDVKM. CDR3 region: CASTIDRGLSGYTF. CDR3 DNA: TGTGCCAGCACCATCGACAGGGGGCTAAGTGGCTACACCTTC.

This clone was detected only once. V gene TRBV29-1 combines with J gene TRBJ2-3; 9 bases align to TRBD1. Germline V gene data show CDR1 as SQVTM and CDR2 as ANQGSEA. The V and J ends lost 7 bases and 6 bases, in that order; junction bases with no gene match: 11. The CDR3 spans 14 residues. The CDR3 spells CSAQLQGAPDTQYF. CDR3 in DNA: TGCAGCGCTCAATTACAGGGGGCGCCTGATACGCAGTATTTT.

The chain has TRBV19 and TRBJ2-1, with 7 nucleotides matching TRBD2. V lost 3 bases to trimming and J lost 7 bases; unmatched junction nucleotides: 9. CDR3 length: 15 amino acids. The germline V gene has CDR1 LNHDA and CDR2 SQIVND (reference sequence). In DNA form, the CDR3 reads TGTGCCAGTAGTATGTTCAGCCGGGGAGGGAATGAGCAGTTCTTC. It encodes CASSMFSRGGNEQFF.

The chain joins TRBV6-4 to TRBJ1-2, with a possible D match to TRBD1 (5 bases). The germline CDR1 and CDR2 sequences are MRHNA and SNTAGT. V dropped 6 bases and J dropped 0 bases, with 14 bases sitting between them. This CDR3 region has 15 residues. For the CDR3, the DNA is TGTGCCAGCAGGGTGACAGTAGGCTCTAACTATGGCTACACCTTC. Translated: CASRVTVGSNYGYTF.

The chain recombines TRBV7-2 with TRBJ2-2; TRBD1 matches 8 bases. Germline values: CDR1 SGHTA, CDR2 FQGNSA. With V trimmed by 5 bases and J by 3 bases, 5 bases remained unmatched. This CDR3 comprises 15 residues. The CDR3 nucleotides are TGTGCCAGCAGCGTTCAGGGGGCTGACACCGGGGAGCTGTTTTTT. Protein sequence: CASSVQGADTGELFF.

This rearrangement joins TRBV3-1 (or the pseudogene TRBV3-2) to TRBJ1-5, with a possible D match to TRBD1 (5 bases). V lost 3 bases, J lost 5 bases, and 14 bases lay in between. The CDR3 length is 15 residues. Germline-derived CDR1 and CDR2 are LGHDT and YNNKEL (reference sequence). CDR3 in amino acids: CASSQGVDSYQPQHF. For the CDR3, the DNA is TGTGCCAGCAGCCAGGGCGTAGACAGTTATCAGCCCCAGCATTTT.

The chain employs TRBV5-1 and TRBJ1-2; TRBD1 agrees at 7 bases. The CDR3 totals 14 residues. V lost 3 bases, J lost 2 bases, and 4 bases stayed unmatched. Looked up from germline, CDR1 is SGHRS and CDR2 is YFSETQ. The CDR3: CASSSGTANYGYTF. The CDR3 DNA sequence: TGCGCCAGCAGCTCGGGGACAGCAAACTATGGCTACACCTTC.

The chain has TRBV2 and TRBJ2-5; TRBD1 aligns across 8 bases. Per germline, CDR1 SNHLY and CDR2 FYNNEI. The CDR3 consists of 14 residues. V gave up 4 bases and J gave up 4 bases; unmatched junction bases: 5. This CDR3 is CASSGRTGSETQYF. In DNA form, the CDR3 reads TGTGCCAGCAGTGGAAGGACAGGGTCAGAGACCCAGTACTTC.